The rows below give T cell receptor beta chains drawn from one sample of a study of blood T cell repertoires in COVID-19. Using immunoSEQ multiplex PCR, the repertoire was profiled, and TCRdb retains in-frame clones only, with some absent. This table holds about 59,000 clones, roughly 80% found once. The source material was peripheral blood. The source is a woman aged 45-65 years with active or convalescent COVID-19. Both conserved end residues are part of each CDR3. D genes are given only for firm matches. A clone size is listed for some rows: how often the clone was seen (once, few, many), or a class if it is expanded.

>.|TRBJ2-2|.|TRBV19
CASSIPINTGELFF
TGTGCCAGTAGTATTCCCATTAACACCGGGGAGCTGTTTTTT
>.|TRBJ2-2|TRBD2|TRBV30
CAWSGLAGHTGELFF
TGTGCCTGGAGTGGGCTAGCGGGGCACACCGGGGAGCTGTTTTTT
>.|TRBJ2-2|TRBD1|TRBV5-6
CASSPRQGELFF
TGTGCCAGCAGCCCCCGACAGGGCGAGCTGTTTTTT
>.|TRBJ2-2|TRBD2|TRBV2
CASSDVAGGDRELFF
TGTGCCAGCAGTGATGTAGCGGGAGGAGACCGGGAGCTGTTTTTT
>.|TRBJ1-1|.|TRBV28
CASRLARRVREAFF
TGTGCCAGTAGGTTGGCCAGGAGGGTTCGTGAAGCTTTCTTT
>.|TRBJ2-7|TRBD2|TRBV23-1
CASSQCQGVITSGTPYEQYF
TGCGCCAGCAGTCAATGTCAGGGGGTGATTACTAGCGGGACTCCCTACGAGCAGTACTTC
>.|TRBJ1-2|TRBD1|TRBV3-1/TRBV3-2
CASSQGTGGLNYGYTF
TGTGCCAGCAGCCAAGGGACAGGGGGCCTTAACTATGGCTACACCTTC
>few|TRBJ2-2|.|TRBV7-7
CASSSISSGYTGELFF
TGTGCCAGCAGCTCGATATCCTCGGGTTACACCGGGGAGCTGTTTTTT
>.|TRBJ2-1|.|TRBV5-6
CASSLALLLSNEQFF
TGTGCCAGCAGCTTGGCTTTACTACTTTCCAATGAGCAGTTCTTC
>.|TRBJ1-1|.|TRBV7-2
CASSPRTSSGAFF
TGTGCCAGCAGCCCGCGAACATCTAGTGGGGCTTTCTTT
>few|TRBJ2-1|TRBD2|TRBV9
CASSVASGSLNEQFF
TGTGCCAGCAGCGTAGCTAGCGGGAGTTTGAATGAGCAGTTCTTC
>.|TRBJ2-6|.|TRBV29-1
CSVENPGTGANVLTF
TGCAGCGTTGAAAACCCAGGGACTGGGGCCAACGTCCTGACTTTC
>.|TRBJ2-7|.|TRBV7-2
CASSYNTGFLSYEQYF
TGTGCCAGCAGTTACAACACAGGATTCCTCTCCTACGAGCAGTACTTC
>.|TRBJ1-4|TRBD1|TRBV12-3/TRBV12-4
CASSPGTVGKLFF
TGTGCCAGCAGTCCCGGGACAGTAGGAAAACTGTTTTTT
>.|TRBJ1-6|TRBD1|TRBV5-6
CASSLGTGDNSPLHF
TGTGCCAGCAGCTTGGGCACAGGGGATAATTCACCCCTCCACTTT
>.|TRBJ2-7|.|TRBV12-3/TRBV12-4
CASRPGVYEQYF
TGTGCCAGCAGACCCGGAGTCTACGAGCAGTACTTC
>.|TRBJ2-7|.|TRBV28
CATLADEQYF
TGTGCCACTTTAGCGGACGAGCAGTACTTC
>.|TRBJ2-3|TRBD1|TRBV3-1/TRBV3-2
CASSLLTGGVLDTQYF
TGTGCCAGCAGCCTATTAACAGGGGGTGTCCTGGATACGCAGTATTTT
>.|TRBJ2-3|.|TRBV20-1
CSASGRGDTQYF
TGCAGTGCTAGTGGACGGGGAGATACGCAGTATTTT
>.|TRBJ2-5|.|TRBV21-1
CASSKAAGQELQETQYF
TGTGCCAGCAGCAAAGCAGCCGGACAGGAGCTCCAAGAGACCCAGTACTTC
>few|TRBJ2-2|.|TRBV11-1
CASSLSGELFF
TGTGCCAGCAGCCTATCCGGGGAGCTGTTTTTT
>many|TRBJ1-2|TRBD1|TRBV10-3
CAIRDRANYGYTF
TGTGCCATCCGGGACAGAGCTAACTATGGCTACACCTTC
>.|TRBJ2-2|TRBD1|TRBV2
CAIKSKQGSQGVSGELFF
TGTGCCATCAAGTCTAAACAGGGGTCCCAGGGTGTATCCGGGGAGCTGTTTTTT
>.|TRBJ2-1|.|TRBV30
CAWTKEAENNNEQFF
TGTGCCTGGACCAAAGAGGCAGAAAACAACAATGAGCAGTTCTTC
>.|TRBJ1-4|.|TRBV30
CAWRSGQGREKLFF
TGTGCCTGGAGAAGCGGGCAGGGAAGAGAAAAACTGTTTTTT
>.|TRBJ1-1|.|TRBV3-1/TRBV3-2
CASSQGGGGTEAFF
TGTGCCAGCAGCCAAGGGGGGGGAGGCACTGAAGCTTTCTTT
>.|TRBJ2-5|.|TRBV5-6
CASSLEAGTQYF
TGTGCCAGCAGCCTCGAGGCGGGGACCCAGTACTTC
>once|TRBJ1-4|TRBD1|TRBV19
CASRTGATNEKLFF
TGTGCCAGTAGAACAGGGGCAACTAATGAAAAACTGTTTTTT
>.|TRBJ1-2|.|TRBV12-3/TRBV12-4
CASSQDSFYGYTF
TGTGCCAGCAGCCAGGACAGTTTCTATGGCTACACCTTC
>.|TRBJ2-7|.|TRBV2
CASSEARGPAEEQYF
TGTGCCAGCAGTGAAGCGCGGGGACCGGCAGAGGAGCAGTACTTC
>.|TRBJ2-3|.|TRBV19
CASSIGANTDTQYF
TGTGCCAGTAGTATTGGGGCGAACACAGATACGCAGTATTTT
>.|TRBJ1-4|.|TRBV6-5
CASSRGANEKLFF
TGTGCCAGCAGCAGGGGCGCGAATGAAAAACTGTTTTTT
>.|TRBJ2-3|TRBD1|TRBV5-1
CASSRTGGTDTQYF
TGCGCCAGCAGCCGGACAGGAGGCACAGATACGCAGTATTTT
>.|TRBJ1-5|TRBD1|TRBV19
CASSPTGEVRNQPQHF
TGTGCCAGTAGTCCGACAGGGGAAGTGCGCAATCAGCCCCAGCATTTT
>.|TRBJ1-6|.|TRBV3-1/TRBV3-2
CASSPPHNSPLHF
TGTGCCAGCAGCCCCCCTCATAATTCACCCCTCCACTTT
>.|TRBJ2-5|TRBD1|TRBV11-2
CASSPPGQGAETQYF
TGTGCCAGCAGCCCCCCGGGACAGGGGGCAGAGACCCAGTACTTC
>.|TRBJ2-3|.|TRBV4-1
CASSQDRGTDTQYF
TGCGCCAGCAGCCAAGACAGGGGCACAGATACGCAGTATTTT
>.|TRBJ2-3|TRBD2|TRBV2
CASSPASGMLDTQYF
TGTGCCAGCAGCCCCGCTAGCGGGATGCTGGATACGCAGTATTTT
>.|TRBJ1-1|TRBD1|TRBV29-1
CSVQAGQMNTEAFF
TGCAGCGTTCAAGCGGGACAGATGAACACTGAAGCTTTCTTT
>.|TRBJ2-3|TRBD1|TRBV6-5
CASSLRDRGPDTQYF
TGTGCCAGCAGCCTCCGGGACAGGGGGCCAGATACGCAGTATTTT
>.|TRBJ1-1|.|TRBV29-1
CSLRWGDEAFF
TGCAGCCTCCGGTGGGGGGACGAAGCTTTCTTT